This T cell receptor (beta chain) was identified in a study of blood T cells in healthy people across ages (dated by TCRdb to the mid-2010s). Context from the whole study: Template switching captured roughly one uniquely barcoded TCR beta cDNA molecule per two T cells in model experiments. To track age-related changes in TCR beta repertoire diversity, the study relied on deep sequencing normalized with unique cDNA molecular identifiers. Donors were grouped into four age groups: young (average 16 years), middle-aged (roughly 38), aged (approximately 58) and long-lived (around 80). To avoid experimental bias, donors of different ages were randomly spread across the sequencing lanes. The study analyzed two additional independent replicas of 1 million unique cDNA reads from the same blood draw for two donors, one aged 18 to 29 and one aged 80 or older. General study outcomes and caveats: Estimates of total diversity based on one million sequenced T cells were considered lower bounds and underestimates. Compared with the aged group, the long-lived group had more naive CD4+ T cells, fewer expanded clones and increased TCR diversity, suggesting age selection. The percentage of naive T cells measured by flow cytometry correlated strongly with observed TCR beta diversity. Because profiling used bulk unsorted PBMCs, naive and antigen-experienced compartments could not be compared conclusively. As age increased, observed TCR beta diversity per million T cells dropped in a roughly linear way, and a significant reduction was already evident by age 40. Because donor CMV infection status was unknown, age-related changes in expanded clonotypes were potentially confounded.

A note on this clonotype: Its antigen remains undetermined. No base quality values were provided; no much bigger clone lies one nucleotide off.

The donors were 40 or so Caucasian individuals from Russia, aged roughly 6 to 100 years, who were systemically healthy. Approximately 9.7 milliliters of peripheral blood were drawn from each donor into EDTA-treated Vacutainer tubes. PBMCs were isolated by Ficoll-Paque density-gradient centrifugation, with at least 7 million obtained per sample. Trizol reagent was used to extract total RNA from the PBMCs, yielding at least 5.5 micrograms per sample. The percentages of naive CD45RAhigh/CD27high T cells were determined by flow cytometry on a PBMC aliquot from every donor. Library preparation employed 5' RACE. Sequencing took place on an Illumina HiSeq 2500. The second PCR ran for about 6 to 12 cycles and used a J-beta primer mix along with a sample-barcoded 5' primer. A template-switch 5' adaptor carrying 12 random nucleotides introduced a unique molecular identifier onto each TCR beta cDNA molecule. At least 2.5 million CDR3-containing paired-end reads were obtained from each sample. The Mint cDNA synthesis kit, primed by a TRBC-specific oligonucleotide, was used to synthesize first-strand cDNA from all RNA. Following uracil-DNA glycosylase treatment, all cDNA underwent a first 18-cycle PCR with the universal primers M1SS and BC2_uni_R. As for how the authors treated the data: Normalization of each sample was performed by random selection of 1 million high-quality reads, each carrying a distinct molecular identifier. Reads sharing molecular identifiers were discarded rather than binned into consensus sequences. MiTCR, set to a Q25 quality threshold and the strictest error-elimination algorithm, was used for CDR3 identification, clonotype clustering and error correction. A nonparametric unseen species model with Euler transformation was used to estimate lower-bound total TCR beta diversity. TCRdb reprocessed the public reads (quality trimming at Q25 with fastp, clone calling with MiXCR) and kept in-frame beta chains. Merged by CDR3 protein, the rows form single entries marked with the most common genes and DNA. The V and J calls were determined by TCRdb, not by the authors. The sample profile shows some 1.5 million distinct CDR3 sequences; 28% of them were found once. The top ten constitute 6.5% to 8.5% of the sample.

CDR3 length: 14 amino acids, cysteine to phenylalanine. The sequence is cut down to CDR3 DNA, 42 bases in frame from base 1. V was cut back by 3 bases and J by 5 bases, leaving a gap of 16 bases between them. The germline V gene provides CDR1 SQVTM and CDR2 ANQGSEA. This clonotype was obtained from a woman younger than 45 in good health. The source material was blood. The chain was built from TRBV29-1 and TRBJ2-5; the D region possibly corresponds to TRBD1 (6 bases align). The sequenced DNA: TGCAGCGTTGATAGGGCAGGGGTGGGGGAGACCCAGTACTTC. It codes for CSVDRAGVGETQYF.